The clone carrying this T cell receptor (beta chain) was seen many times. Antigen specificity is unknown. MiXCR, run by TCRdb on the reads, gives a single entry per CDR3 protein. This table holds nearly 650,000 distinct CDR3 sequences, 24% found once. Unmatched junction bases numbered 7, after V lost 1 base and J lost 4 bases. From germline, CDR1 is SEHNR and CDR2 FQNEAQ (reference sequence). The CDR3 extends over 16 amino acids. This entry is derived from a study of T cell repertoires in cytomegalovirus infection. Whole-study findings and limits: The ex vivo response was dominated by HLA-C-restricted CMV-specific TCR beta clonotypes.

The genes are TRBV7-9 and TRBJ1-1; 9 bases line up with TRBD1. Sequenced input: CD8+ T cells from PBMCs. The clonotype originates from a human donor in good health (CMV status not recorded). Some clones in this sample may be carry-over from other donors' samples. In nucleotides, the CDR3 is TGTGCCAGCAGCTTAGTAGGGACAGGGTCTGGCACTGAAGCTTTCTTT. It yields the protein CASSLVGTGSGTEAFF.